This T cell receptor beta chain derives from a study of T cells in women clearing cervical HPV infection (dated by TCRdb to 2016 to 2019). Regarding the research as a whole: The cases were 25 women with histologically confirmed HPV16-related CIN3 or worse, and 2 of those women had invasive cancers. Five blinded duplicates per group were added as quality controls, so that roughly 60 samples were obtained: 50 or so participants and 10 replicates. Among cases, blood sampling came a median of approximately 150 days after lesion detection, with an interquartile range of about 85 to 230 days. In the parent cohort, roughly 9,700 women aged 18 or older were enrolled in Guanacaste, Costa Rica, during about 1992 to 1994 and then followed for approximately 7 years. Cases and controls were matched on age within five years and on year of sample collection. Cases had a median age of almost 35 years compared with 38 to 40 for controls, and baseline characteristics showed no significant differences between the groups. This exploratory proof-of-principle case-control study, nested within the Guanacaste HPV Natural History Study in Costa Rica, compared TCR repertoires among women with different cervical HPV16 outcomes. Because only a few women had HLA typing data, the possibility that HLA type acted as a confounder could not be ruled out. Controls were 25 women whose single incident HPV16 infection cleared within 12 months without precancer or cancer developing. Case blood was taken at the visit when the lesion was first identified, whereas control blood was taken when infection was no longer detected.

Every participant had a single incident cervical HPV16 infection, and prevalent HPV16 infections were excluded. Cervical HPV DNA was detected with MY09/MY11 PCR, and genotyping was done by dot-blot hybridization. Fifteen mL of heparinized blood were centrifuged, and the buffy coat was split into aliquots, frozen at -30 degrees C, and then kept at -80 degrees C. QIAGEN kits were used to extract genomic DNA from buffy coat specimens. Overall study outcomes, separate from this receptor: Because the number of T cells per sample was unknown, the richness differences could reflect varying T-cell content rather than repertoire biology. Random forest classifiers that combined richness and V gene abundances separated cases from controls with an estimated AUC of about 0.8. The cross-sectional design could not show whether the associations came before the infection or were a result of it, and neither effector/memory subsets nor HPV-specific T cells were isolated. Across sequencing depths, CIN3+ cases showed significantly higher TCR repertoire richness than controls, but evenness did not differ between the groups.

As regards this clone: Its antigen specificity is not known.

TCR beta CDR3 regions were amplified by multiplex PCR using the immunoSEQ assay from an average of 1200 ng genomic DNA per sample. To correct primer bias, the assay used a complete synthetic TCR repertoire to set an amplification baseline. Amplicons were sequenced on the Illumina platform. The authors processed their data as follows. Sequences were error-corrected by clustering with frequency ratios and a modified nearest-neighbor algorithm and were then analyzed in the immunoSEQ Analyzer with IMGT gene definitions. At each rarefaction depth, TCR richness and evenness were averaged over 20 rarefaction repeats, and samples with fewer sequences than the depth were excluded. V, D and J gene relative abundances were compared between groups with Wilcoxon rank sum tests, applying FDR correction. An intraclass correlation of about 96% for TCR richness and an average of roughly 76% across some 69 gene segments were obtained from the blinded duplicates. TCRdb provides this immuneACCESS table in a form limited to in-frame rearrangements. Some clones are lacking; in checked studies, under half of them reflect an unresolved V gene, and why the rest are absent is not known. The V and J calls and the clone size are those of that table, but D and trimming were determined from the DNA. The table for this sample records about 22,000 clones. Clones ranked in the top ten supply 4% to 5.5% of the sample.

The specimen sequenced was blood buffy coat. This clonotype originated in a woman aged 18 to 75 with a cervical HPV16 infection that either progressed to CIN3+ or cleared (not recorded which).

This receptor carries the CDR3 CASSPPTSGNEQFF. Partial CDR3 DNA: TGTGCCAGCAGTCCCCCGACTAGCGGTAATGAG. Recombination connected TRBV28 to TRBJ2-1, and TRBD2 matches 9 of the central bases. The sequence runs out 3 residues before the end of the CDR3; the remainder is reconstructed from the germline J gene. Including cysteine and phenylalanine, the CDR3 has 14 amino acids. The 33 bases shown cover part of the CDR3, and their frame starts at base 1. V is pruned by 5 bases and J by 7 bases, leaving 6 bases of the junction without a gene match. CDR1 and CDR2 are read off the germline V gene as MDHEN and SYDVKM. With the rest looked up from the reference TRBV28 and TRBJ2-1 genes rather than sequenced, the full variable domain is DVKVTQSSRYLVKRTGEKVFLECVQDMDHENMFWYRQDPGLGLRLIYFSYDVKMKEKGDIPEGYSVSREKKERFSLILESASTNQTSMYLCASSPPTSGNEQFFGPGTRLTVL.